Below, 8 T cell receptor beta chains from the same sample are listed, as sequenced in a study of multiple sclerosis patients with progressive multifocal leukoencephalopathy. Profiled with immunoSEQ multiplex PCR; TCRdb holds only in-frame clones, not every one. Seen here are 24,000 or so clones, approximately 90% observed once, and the top ten hold over 2%. Described time point: approximately 12 months of natalizumab therapy. Specimen: PBMCs, collected from a patient treated with natalizumab. All receptors come from a man aged 30 to 39 with multiple sclerosis.

The CDR3 DNA follows: TGTGCCAGCAGCACCAGACAGCCACAGGGGGGAGAGACCCAGTACTTC. The encoded protein is CASSTRQPQGGETQYF. V and J are TRBV13 and TRBJ2-5, with 8 bases aligning to TRBD1. Losses at the gene ends were 5 bases for V and 4 bases for J; bases not matched to a gene: 12. Germline V lookup: CDR1 PRHDT, CDR2 FYEKMQ (reference sequence). This CDR3 has 16 residues.

This clone was seen once. This chain connects TRBV4-1 to TRBJ1-2, with TRBD1 matching over 9 bases. There are 13 residues in the CDR3. V shed 4 bases, J shed 7 bases, and the junction held 4 bases outside the gene matches. Germline values: CDR1 MGHRA, CDR2 YSYEKL. In DNA, the CDR3 is TGCGCCAGCAGCCCCGGGACAGGGAGTGGCTACACCTTC. It yields the protein CASSPGTGSGYTF.

The J gene is TRBJ1-1, the V gene TRBV9; 7 bases are shared with TRBD1. The CDR3 totals 14 residues. Unmatched junction bases numbered 7, after V lost 7 bases and J lost 1 base. The germline V gene has CDR1 SGDLS and CDR2 YYNGEE. The CDR3 protein is CASCYRTGNTEAFF. The CDR3 DNA sequence: TGTGCCAGCTGCTATAGGACAGGGAACACTGAAGCTTTCTTT.

This chain joins TRBV19 and TRBJ2-1; 7 bases agree with TRBD2. Germline V CDR1 and CDR2: LNHDA, SQIVND (reference sequence). After removal of 0 bases from V and 4 bases from J, the junction contained 3 bases not matched to a gene. The CDR3 loop spans 15 amino acids. CDR3 nucleotides: TGTGCCAGTAGTATAGAGGCAGCGGGGTACAATGAGCAGTTCTTC. The encoded protein is CASSIEAAGYNEQFF.

The CDR3 loop reads CASSSQTGELFF. In DNA form, the CDR3 reads TGTGCCAGCAGCTCCCAGACCGGGGAGCTGTTTTTT. The V call is TRBV7-8, the J call TRBJ2-2, with unresolved D. Germline lookup yields CDR1 SGHVS and CDR2 FQNEAQ. V was cut by 4 bases and J by 5 bases, with 5 bases left in between. The CDR3 length is 12 residues.

The rearrangement links TRBV5-6 to TRBJ2-5, with 7 bases that match TRBD2. The CDR3 extends over 17 amino acids. Trimming removed 4 bases from V and 4 bases from J; junction bases left unmatched: 16. Germline V lookup: CDR1 SGHDT, CDR2 YYEEEE. CDR3 coding DNA: TGTGCCAGCAGCACACCGCGGGGAGGGAGATTAACAGAGACCCAGTACTTC. This encodes CASSTPRGGRLTETQYF.

This rearrangement joins TRBV10-3 to TRBJ1-1; TRBD1 might be the D (5 bases). The V end was cut by 5 bases, the J end by 2 bases, with 9 bases between. The germline V gene encodes CDR1 ENHRY and CDR2 SYGVKD. The length of the CDR3 is 13 residues. CDR3 sequence (DNA): TGTGCCATCAGTCGGGACCCCAACACTGAAGCTTTCTTT. This encodes CAISRDPNTEAFF.

The V gene is TRBV9, the J gene TRBJ2-3, with unresolved D. This CDR3 has 14 residues. Germline V gene sequence: CDR1 SGDLS, CDR2 YYNGEE. The V and J ends lost 0 bases and 5 bases respectively, with 10 bases between them. The CDR3 loop is CASSVVPAGDTQYF. For the CDR3, the DNA is TGTGCCAGCAGCGTAGTACCGGCCGGAGATACGCAGTATTTT.